The 5 T cell receptor beta chains below come from one sample, sequenced in a study of shared clonotypes between healthy human individuals. Data came from immunoSEQ multiplex PCR; TCRdb stores just in-frame clones and leaves some out. The sample includes around 180,000 clones, roughly 91% of them seen just once. The sample comprised naive CD4+ T cells sorted from blood. Subset indicated: CD45RA+ positively selected. The source is a woman aged 30 to 39 in good health.

This chain uses TRBV7-9 with TRBJ1-4, with D perhaps TRBD1 (6 bases). V was pared by 10 bases and J by 7 bases, with 22 bases between. The length of the CDR3 is 15 residues. CDR1 is SEHNR and CDR2 is FQNEAQ in the germline V gene (reference sequence). CDR3 nucleotide sequence: TGTGCCACCCCCGAGGGGGGGGCGCATGGTGAAAAACTGTTTTTT. Translated, it gives CATPEGGAHGEKLFF. Filled out from reference TRBV7-9 and TRBJ1-4, the complete variable domain reads DTGVSQNPRHKITKRGQNVTFRCDPISEHNRLYWYRQTLGQGPEFLTYFQNEAQLEKSRLLSDRFSAERPKGSFSTLEIQRTEQGDSAMYLCATPEGGAHGEKLFFGSGTQLSVL.

The chain couples TRBV10-1 to TRBJ2-7, with TRBD2 as a possible D gene (5 bases). Germline lookup yields CDR1 WNHNN and CDR2 SYGVQD (reference sequence). Trimming took off 3 bases at V and 5 bases at J, with 14 bases between the two ends. CDR3 length: 14 amino acids. The CDR3 is CASSEEGENHEQYF. The CDR3 DNA is TGCGCCAGCAGTGAAGAGGGTGAAAACCACGAGCAGTACTTC.

V is TRBV28 and J is TRBJ2-5; 7 nucleotides match TRBD2. With V trimmed by 6 bases and J by 0 bases, 7 bases remained unmatched. The CDR3 length is 15 residues. Germline values: CDR1 MDHEN, CDR2 SYDVKM. The CDR3 here is CASRQRDDNQETQYF. As DNA, the CDR3 is TGTGCCAGCAGGCAGCGGGACGACAACCAAGAGACCCAGTACTTC.

The V gene is TRBV5-1, the J gene TRBJ2-3, with 14 bases fitting TRBD2. This CDR3 spans 16 amino acids. J was trimmed by 2 bases and V by 6 bases; bases with no gene match: 5. Germline V gene sequence: CDR1 SGHRS, CDR2 YFSETQ. The CDR3 spells CASKGTSGSFTDTQYF. As DNA, the CDR3 is TGCGCCAGCAAGGGGACTAGCGGGAGTTTCACAGATACGCAGTATTTT.

The chain joins TRBV6-1 to TRBJ1-2, with 7 bases aligning to TRBD1. The CDR3 has 13 amino acids. V gave up 2 bases and J gave up 14 bases; unmatched junction bases: 11. Germline V gives CDR1 MNHNS, CDR2 SASEGT. The CDR3 bases are TGTGCCAGCAGTGAACCGGGACAGAATTTTAATACCTTC. It codes for CASSEPGQNFNTF.